This TCR beta chain was captured in a study of OX40 agonist ivuxolimab in advanced cancers. Study-wide context: It was ivuxolimab, an agonistic anti-OX40 (CD134) antibody, that patients were treated with. Six ivuxolimab dose levels, 0.01 to 10 mg/kg, were given intravenously every 2 weeks.

General study results and limits: The study found among the lowest clonal expansion in partial responders at 0.1-3.0 mg/kg.

CDR3 size: 15 residues. Germline V lookup: CDR1 SEHNR, CDR2 FQNEAQ (reference sequence). The trim removed 3 bases at V and 5 bases at J, leaving 7 bases unmatched. Autoimmune disease history or systemic immunosuppression was exclusionary. Sequenced by immunoSEQ multiplex PCR; TCRdb stores in-frame clones only, minus some. The sample carries 30,000 to 45,000 clones, around 90% recorded once. About this clone itself: Its antigen is unknown.

This rearrangement joins TRBV7-9 to TRBJ2-3; 8 positions match TRBD2. The clonotype comes from an adult with an advanced solid tumor such as melanoma, head and neck, liver or kidney cancer. Sequenced here: CD4+ or CD8+ T cells sorted from blood, sampled in a trial of the OX40 agonist ivuxolimab. Here the CDR3 DNA reads TGTGCCAGCAGCTTGGGGCGGGAGGCGGTAGATACGCAGTATTTT. As protein: CASSLGREAVDTQYF.